A selection of T cell receptor beta chains follows, all from one sample in a study of T-cell memory formation after mild COVID-19. TCRdb independently ran MiXCR on the 5' RACE reads; one entry per CDR3 protein. The sample has hundreds of thousands of distinct CDR3 sequences, about a fifth seen once. Input material: PBMCs or a T cell subset sorted from them (not recorded which). These receptors came from an adult woman who had mild COVID-19 (a few samples of this study predate the infection). Cell type and time point are not known. The CDR3 runs from the conserved cysteine through the conserved F or W.

v_call: TRBV3-1; j_call: TRBJ1-4; cdr3_length: 14; cdr3_aa: CASSLTVRGEKLFF
v_call: TRBV7-2; j_call: TRBJ2-2; cdr3_length: 15; cdr3_aa: CASSLFPTNTGELFF
v_call: TRBV6-6; j_call: TRBJ2-7; cdr3_length: 14; cdr3_aa: CASSLRGGHYEQYF
v_call: TRBV20-1; j_call: TRBJ1-5; cdr3_length: 12; cdr3_aa: CSAVGPGQPQHF
v_call: TRBV7-6; j_call: TRBJ2-3; cdr3_length: 17; cdr3_aa: CASSLGTPASGTDTQYF
v_call: TRBV20-1; j_call: TRBJ2-5; cdr3_length: 14; cdr3_aa: CSARGTSGGETQYF
v_call: TRBV4-3; j_call: TRBJ2-2; cdr3_length: 15; cdr3_aa: CASAQLAGDTGELFF
v_call: TRBV12-3/TRBV12-4; j_call: TRBJ1-1; cdr3_length: 13; cdr3_aa: CASSLEGPTEAFF
v_call: TRBV20-1; j_call: TRBJ2-7; cdr3_length: 15; cdr3_aa: CSAPLAVVGDYEQYF
v_call: TRBV6-5; j_call: TRBJ2-5; cdr3_length: 15; cdr3_aa: CASSPRRMTQETQYF
v_call: TRBV10-2; j_call: TRBJ1-2; cdr3_length: 13; cdr3_aa: CASSGAGTTGYTF
v_call: TRBV5-4; j_call: TRBJ1-1; cdr3_length: 14; cdr3_aa: CASSLFGTNTEAFF
v_call: TRBV7-2; j_call: TRBJ2-1; cdr3_length: 12; cdr3_aa: CASSLTNREQFF
v_call: TRBV5-1; j_call: TRBJ2-3; cdr3_length: 15; cdr3_aa: CASNPGRGGADTQYF
v_call: TRBV6-1; j_call: TRBJ2-5; cdr3_length: 13; cdr3_aa: CASIRAPQETQYF
v_call: TRBV7-3; j_call: TRBJ1-1; cdr3_length: 14; cdr3_aa: CASSPLQGITEAFF
v_call: TRBV29-1; j_call: TRBJ2-1; cdr3_length: 16; cdr3_aa: CSVVAGGYPTYNEQFF
v_call: TRBV7-9; j_call: TRBJ2-3; cdr3_length: 16; cdr3_aa: CASSPPGHRFTDTQYF
v_call: TRBV7-9; j_call: TRBJ2-2; cdr3_length: 13; cdr3_aa: CASSLAGTGELFF
v_call: TRBV7-9; j_call: TRBJ2-1; cdr3_length: 13; cdr3_aa: CASGLAGANEQFF
v_call: TRBV5-6; j_call: TRBJ2-7; cdr3_length: 17; cdr3_aa: CASSSMTWTGETYEQYF
v_call: TRBV29-1; j_call: TRBJ2-1; cdr3_length: 15; cdr3_aa: CSVEGSSGSYNEQFF
v_call: TRBV12-3/TRBV12-4; j_call: TRBJ2-4; cdr3_length: 15; cdr3_aa: CASSRTQLAKNIQYF
v_call: TRBV5-1; j_call: TRBJ2-7; cdr3_length: 15; cdr3_aa: CASSLDISGSYEQYF
v_call: TRBV6-2/TRBV6-3; j_call: TRBJ1-4; cdr3_length: 14; cdr3_aa: CASSPGTTAEKLFF
v_call: TRBV27; j_call: TRBJ2-7; cdr3_length: 13; cdr3_aa: CASSKSSGNEQYF
v_call: TRBV12-3/TRBV12-4; j_call: TRBJ1-1; cdr3_length: 16; cdr3_aa: CASRKGGGGFRTEAFF
v_call: TRBV20-1; j_call: TRBJ2-7; cdr3_length: 16; cdr3_aa: CSARKTFLTSGYEQYF
v_call: TRBV5-1; j_call: TRBJ1-1; cdr3_length: 14; cdr3_aa: CASRTREEWTEAFF
v_call: TRBV7-9; j_call: TRBJ2-1; cdr3_length: 17; cdr3_aa: CAIPRGSLASSYNEQFF
v_call: TRBV12-3/TRBV12-4; j_call: TRBJ1-1; cdr3_length: 13; cdr3_aa: CASIAGVNTEAFF
v_call: TRBV12-3/TRBV12-4; j_call: TRBJ1-1; cdr3_length: 13; cdr3_aa: CASNSIMNTEAFF
v_call: TRBV3-1; j_call: TRBJ2-7; cdr3_length: 16; cdr3_aa: CASSPGLAGAGYEQYF
v_call: TRBV30; j_call: TRBJ2-3; cdr3_length: 15; cdr3_aa: CAWSLRLAGADTQYF
v_call: TRBV24-1; j_call: TRBJ2-3; cdr3_length: 15; cdr3_aa: CATSDPSTGTDTQYF
v_call: TRBV19; j_call: TRBJ2-1; cdr3_length: 12; cdr3_aa: CASKAGGDEQFF
v_call: TRBV3-1; j_call: TRBJ2-2; cdr3_length: 21; cdr3_aa: CASSHLRYSGTSGSVPGELFF
v_call: TRBV12-3/TRBV12-4; j_call: TRBJ1-6; cdr3_length: 19; cdr3_aa: CASSYRDGRYSSYNSPLHF
v_call: TRBV19; j_call: TRBJ2-7; cdr3_length: 15; cdr3_aa: CASSRGTGLMYEQYF
v_call: TRBV12-3/TRBV12-4; j_call: TRBJ2-1; cdr3_length: 15; cdr3_aa: CASSLTRGYYNEQFF
v_call: TRBV30; j_call: TRBJ1-2; cdr3_length: 13; cdr3_aa: CAWTEDRGRGYTF
v_call: TRBV7-6; j_call: TRBJ2-3; cdr3_length: 13; cdr3_aa: CASSSEFRDTQYF
v_call: TRBV5-1; j_call: TRBJ2-7; cdr3_length: 15; cdr3_aa: CASSSRGAPSYEQYF
v_call: TRBV12-3/TRBV12-4; j_call: TRBJ2-5; cdr3_length: 16; cdr3_aa: CASSLGRPPRRETQYF
v_call: TRBV5-5; j_call: TRBJ2-5; cdr3_length: 15; cdr3_aa: CASSLGWGLTETQYF
v_call: TRBV12-3/TRBV12-4; j_call: TRBJ1-1; cdr3_length: 15; cdr3_aa: CASSFQGPLNTEAFF
v_call: TRBV10-3; j_call: TRBJ2-7; cdr3_length: 14; cdr3_aa: CAISDSGGPGEQYF
v_call: TRBV9; j_call: TRBJ2-7; cdr3_length: 11; cdr3_aa: CASSAADEQYF